This record covers a single T cell receptor (beta chain). Its target is unknown. PCR employed 60 Vbeta and 13 Jbeta primers. In the authors' workflow: In a later analysis, some 11 million of tens of millions of unique beta chains occurred in at least two donors. The data were produced by immunoSEQ multiplex PCR, yet TCRdb's version contains in-frame clones alone and is incomplete. V and J calls plus clone size are reproduced from that table; the DNA served to infer D and trimming. The sample records fewer than 200,000 clones, roughly 87% being singletons. This sample is drawn from a study of cytomegalovirus exposure and HLA in healthy donors. Study-wide context: Earlier, 95 million to 140 million unique TCR beta sequences were recovered from approximately 180 million T cells by an analysis. Study results and caveats: A missense variant in DCLRE1C was later tied to TCR beta V- and J-gene trimming. Researchers counted around 160 TCR beta chains as cytomegalovirus-associated.

With 4 bases removed from V and 5 bases from J, the gap between germline ends came to 20 bases. This CDR3 spans 16 amino acids. Germline V lookup: CDR1 SGHNT, CDR2 YYREEE (reference sequence). The sequence derives from a woman aged 50 to 65 in good health and CMV-seronegative. The rearrangement joins TRBV5-4 to TRBJ2-3, with D perhaps TRBD2 (7 bases). The source material was PBMCs. CDR3: CASSPQGREFRDTQYF. CDR3 in DNA: TGTGCCAGCAGCCCGCAGGGGCGGGAGTTTAGAGATACGCAGTATTTT.